The 4 T cell receptor beta chains presented below share a single source sample, sequenced in a study of siplizumab effects on memory and regulatory T cells. Profiling relied on immunoSEQ multiplex PCR, and the TCRdb table lists in-frame clones only, not all of them. The sample comprises more than 90,000 clones, about 93% of which are singletons, and around 1.4% rests with the top ten. The sequenced sample consisted of non-Treg CD4+ T cells sorted from blood. The receptor source for this set is a human donor in good health.

This clone occurred once. The chain recombines TRBV7-9 with TRBJ2-5; tentative D call: TRBD1 (5 bases). The V end was cut by 1 base, the J end by 4 bases, with 13 bases between. The CDR3 length is 15 residues. Germline-derived CDR1 and CDR2 are SEHNR and FQNEAQ (reference sequence). The CDR3 region has the DNA TGTGCCAGCAGCTTAGGGCAGGGCGGCGGAGAGACCCAGTACTTC. This gives the protein CASSLGQGGGETQYF.

The rearrangement links TRBV6-1 to TRBJ1-1; D gene uncertain. Trimming took off 3 bases at V and 11 bases at J, with 13 bases between the two ends. Germline lookup yields CDR1 MNHNS and CDR2 SASEGT. This CDR3 is built from 12 residues. In nucleotides, the CDR3 is TGTGCCAGCAGTGAGTTGAGGGAGGTGGCTTTCTTT. Translation: CASSELREVAFF.

The chain is built from TRBV5-1 and TRBJ2-7; D gene unclear. Trimming shortened V by 4 bases and J by 2 bases, and 16 bases separated the two germline ends. This CDR3 comprises 15 residues. Germline assignment: CDR1 SGHRS and CDR2 YFSETQ. Written as DNA, the CDR3 is TGCGCCAGCAGCGAACTGACGGCAGGAACCTACGAGCAGTACTTC. Residues: CASSELTAGTYEQYF.

In this sample, this clone turned up once. The rearrangement joins TRBV19 to TRBJ2-4; 9 bases agree with TRBD1. The V gene's germline CDR1 is LNHDA and CDR2 SQIVND (reference sequence). The trim removed 4 bases at V and 7 bases at J, leaving 14 bases unmatched. The CDR3 covers 17 residues. CDR3 sequence reads: CASSTQGQGFGKNIQYF. The DNA of the CDR3 is TGTGCCAGTAGTACCCAGGGACAGGGTTTTGGGAAGAACATTCAGTACTTC.